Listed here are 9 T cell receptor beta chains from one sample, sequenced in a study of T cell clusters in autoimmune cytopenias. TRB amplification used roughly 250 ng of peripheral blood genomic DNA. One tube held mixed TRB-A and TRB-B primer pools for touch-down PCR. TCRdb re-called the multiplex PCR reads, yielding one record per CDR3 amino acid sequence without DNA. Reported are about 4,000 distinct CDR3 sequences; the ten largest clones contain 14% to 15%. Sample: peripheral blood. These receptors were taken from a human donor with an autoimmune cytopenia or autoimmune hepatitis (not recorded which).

The CDR3 spells CAWSRAADQPQHF. The V and J genes are TRBV30 and TRBJ1-5. The CDR3 spans 13 residues. Germline loops: CDR1 GTSNPN, CDR2 SVGIG (reference sequence).

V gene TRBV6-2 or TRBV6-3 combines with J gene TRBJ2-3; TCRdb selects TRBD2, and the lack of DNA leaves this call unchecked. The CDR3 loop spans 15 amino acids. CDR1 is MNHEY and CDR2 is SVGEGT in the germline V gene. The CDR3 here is CASSERPTSTDTQYF.

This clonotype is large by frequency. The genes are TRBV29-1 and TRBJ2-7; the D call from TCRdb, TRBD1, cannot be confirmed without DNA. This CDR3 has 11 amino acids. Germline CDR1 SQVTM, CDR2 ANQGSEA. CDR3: CSVPGGGEQYF.

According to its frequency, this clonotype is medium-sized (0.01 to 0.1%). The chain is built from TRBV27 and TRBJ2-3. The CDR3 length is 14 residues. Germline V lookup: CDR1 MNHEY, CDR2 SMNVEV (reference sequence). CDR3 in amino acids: CASKTGLGTDTQYF.

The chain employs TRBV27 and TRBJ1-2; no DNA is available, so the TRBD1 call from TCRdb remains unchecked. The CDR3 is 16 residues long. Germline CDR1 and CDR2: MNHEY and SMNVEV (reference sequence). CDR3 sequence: CASSNPGTGGAAGYTF.

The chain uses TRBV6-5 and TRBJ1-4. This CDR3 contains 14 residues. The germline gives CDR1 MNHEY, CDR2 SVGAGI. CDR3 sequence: CASSYGTTNEKLFF.

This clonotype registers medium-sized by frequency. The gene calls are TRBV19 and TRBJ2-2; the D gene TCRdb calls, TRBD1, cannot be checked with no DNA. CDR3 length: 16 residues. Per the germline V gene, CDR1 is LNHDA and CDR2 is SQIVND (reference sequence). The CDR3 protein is CASSPRGAGRPGELFF.

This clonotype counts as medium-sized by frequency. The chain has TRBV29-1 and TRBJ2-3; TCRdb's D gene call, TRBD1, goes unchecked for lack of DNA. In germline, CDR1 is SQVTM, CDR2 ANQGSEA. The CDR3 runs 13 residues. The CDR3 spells CSVVGQGSDTQYF.

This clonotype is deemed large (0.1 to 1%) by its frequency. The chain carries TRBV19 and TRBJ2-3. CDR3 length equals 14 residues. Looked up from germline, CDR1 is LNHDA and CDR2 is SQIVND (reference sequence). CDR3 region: CASSIEDYTDTQYF. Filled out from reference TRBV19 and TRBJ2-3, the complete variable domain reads DGGITQSPKYLFRKEGQNVTLSCEQNLNHDAMYWYRQDPGQGLRLIYYSQIVNDFQKGDIAEGYSVSREKKESFPLTVTSAQKNPTAFYLCASSIEDYTDTQYFGPGTRLTVL.